This is a list of T cell receptor beta chains from one sample in a study of vaccination effects on CD4 cells after COVID-19. This table comes from immunoSEQ multiplex PCR, and its TCRdb copy is limited to in-frame clones, with some not included. The table shows roughly 41,000 clones, with around two thirds occurring only once. No antigen has been assigned to these receptors. Sequences were derived from CD4+ T cells from PBMCs cultured without peptide, sampled after COVID-19 vaccination. The receptor set was obtained from a human donor who received a COVID-19 vaccine. Each CDR3 is given with its conserved first and last residue. D genes are given only for firm matches. Clone size is given for some rows only: seen once, a few or many times, or a class if the clone is expanded.

j_gene	v_gene	d_gene	abundance	CDR3nt	CDR3aa
TRBJ1-1	TRBV2	.	.	TGTGCCAGCAGTCGGCATAACACTGAAGCTTTCTTT	CASSRHNTEAFF
TRBJ2-7	TRBV11-2	.	few	TGTGCCAGCAGAACCAGCGGGTTGGGTAGCGAGCAGTACTTC	CASRTSGLGSEQYF
TRBJ2-3	TRBV2	TRBD1	few	TGTGCCAGCAGTGAAGAGGGGACAGGGGCCGATACGCAGTATTTT	CASSEEGTGADTQYF
TRBJ1-5	TRBV2	.	few	TGTGCCAGCTCAGGGGATGGATCCGGGAATCAGCCCCAGCATTTT	CASSGDGSGNQPQHF
TRBJ1-4	TRBV19	.	.	TGTGCCAGTAGTCCCTCCGGGACACATAATGAAAAACTGTTTTTT	CASSPSGTHNEKLFF
TRBJ1-1	TRBV2	.	.	TGTGCCAGCAGTGACCACATGAACACTGAAGCTTTCTTT	CASSDHMNTEAFF
TRBJ1-6	TRBV5-6	.	.	TGTGCCAGCAGCCCGGGACGGCCGCCCCTCCACTTT	CASSPGRPPLHF
TRBJ2-7	TRBV2	TRBD2	.	TGTGCCAGCAGTGAAGCCGTGAAACTAGCGCCGCCCCTGGAGCAGTACTTC	CASSEAVKLAPPLEQYF
TRBJ2-1	TRBV7-9	TRBD1	.	TGTGCCAGCAGCCTCCAGGGGGCAGTCGATGAGCAGTTCTTC	CASSLQGAVDEQFF
TRBJ1-3	TRBV10-2	.	.	TGCGCCAGCAAAGTTGGCACCCTCTCTGGAAACACCATATATTTT	CASKVGTLSGNTIYF
TRBJ2-7	TRBV25-1	.	.	TGTGCCAGCAGTGTGAAAGACGAGCAGTACTTC	CASSVKDEQYF
TRBJ2-2	TRBV7-8	.	.	TGTGCCAGCAGCTTAGAGACTGGGGGGGCGGGCACCGGGGAGCTGTTTTTT	CASSLETGGAGTGELFF
TRBJ1-2	TRBV4-2	.	.	TGTGCCAGCAGCCAGTCCGGGACGGTAAATGGCTACACCTTC	CASSQSGTVNGYTF
TRBJ2-1	TRBV5-1	.	.	TGCGCCAGCAGCTTGGCCCTTAGAAATTCCTACAATGAGCAGTTCTTC	CASSLALRNSYNEQFF
TRBJ2-7	TRBV7-7	.	few	TGTGCCAGTTCCCCCGGGACACCATCCTACGAGCAGTACTTC	CASSPGTPSYEQYF
TRBJ1-6	TRBV5-1	.	once	TGCGCCAGCAGCCAGCAATCGGAAAATTCACCCCTCCACTTT	CASSQQSENSPLHF
TRBJ1-1	TRBV3-1/TRBV3-2	.	few	TGTGCCAGCAGGCCGATGAACACTGAAGCTTTCTTT	CASRPMNTEAFF
TRBJ2-3	TRBV10-1	TRBD1	.	TGCGCCAGCAGTGACGGGACAGGGGGATTCACAGATACGCAGTATTTT	CASSDGTGGFTDTQYF
TRBJ2-1	TRBV10-2	TRBD2	.	TGCGCCAGCAGTGTGATTGGACTAGCGGGGGTTGAGCAGTTCTTC	CASSVIGLAGVEQFF